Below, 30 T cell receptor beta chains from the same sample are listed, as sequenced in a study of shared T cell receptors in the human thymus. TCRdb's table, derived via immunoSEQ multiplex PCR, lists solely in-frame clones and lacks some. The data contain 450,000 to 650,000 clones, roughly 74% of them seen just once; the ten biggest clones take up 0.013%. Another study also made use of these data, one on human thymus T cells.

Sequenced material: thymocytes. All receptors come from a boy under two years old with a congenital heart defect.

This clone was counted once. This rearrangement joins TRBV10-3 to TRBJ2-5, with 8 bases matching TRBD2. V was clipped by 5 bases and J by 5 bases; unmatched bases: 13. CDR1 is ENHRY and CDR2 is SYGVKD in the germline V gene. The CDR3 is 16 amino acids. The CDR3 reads CAISSLRGRGAETQYF. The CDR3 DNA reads TGTGCCATCAGTAGTCTCCGTGGGCGGGGGGCGGAGACCCAGTACTTC.

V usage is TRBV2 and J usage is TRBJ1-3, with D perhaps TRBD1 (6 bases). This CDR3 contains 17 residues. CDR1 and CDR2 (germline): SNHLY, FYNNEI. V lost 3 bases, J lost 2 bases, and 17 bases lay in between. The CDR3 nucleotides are TGTGCCAGCAGTGACGGGGGGTACCAGGGGCCTGGAAACACCATATATTTT. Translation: CASSDGGYQGPGNTIYF.

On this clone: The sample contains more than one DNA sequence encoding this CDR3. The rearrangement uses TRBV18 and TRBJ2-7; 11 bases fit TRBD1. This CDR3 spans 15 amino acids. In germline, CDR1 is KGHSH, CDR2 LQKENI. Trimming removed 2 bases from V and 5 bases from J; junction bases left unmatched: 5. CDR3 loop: CASSPTGTGGNEQYF. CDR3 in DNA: TGTGCCAGCTCACCAACCGGGACAGGGGGGAACGAGCAGTACTTC.

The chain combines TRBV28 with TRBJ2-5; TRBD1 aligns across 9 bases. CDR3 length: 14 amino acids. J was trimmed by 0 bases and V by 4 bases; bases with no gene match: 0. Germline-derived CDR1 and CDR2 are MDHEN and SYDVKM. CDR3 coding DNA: TGTGCCAGCAGTTGGACAGGGGACCAAGAGACCCAGTACTTC. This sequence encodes CASSWTGDQETQYF.

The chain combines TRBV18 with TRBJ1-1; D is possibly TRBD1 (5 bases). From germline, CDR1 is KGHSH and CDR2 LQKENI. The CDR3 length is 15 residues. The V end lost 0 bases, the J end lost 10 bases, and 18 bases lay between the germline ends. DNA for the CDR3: TGTGCCAGCTCACCACCCGGGACTCAGATCCGAGGAGCTTTCTTT. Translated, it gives CASSPPGTQIRGAFF.

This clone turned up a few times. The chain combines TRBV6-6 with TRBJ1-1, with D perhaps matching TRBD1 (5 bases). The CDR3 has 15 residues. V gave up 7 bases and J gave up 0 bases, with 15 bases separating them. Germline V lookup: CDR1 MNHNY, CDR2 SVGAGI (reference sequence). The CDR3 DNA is TGTGCCAGCAAGGGAGGGGTCCCCTTGAACACTGAAGCTTTCTTT. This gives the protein CASKGGVPLNTEAFF.

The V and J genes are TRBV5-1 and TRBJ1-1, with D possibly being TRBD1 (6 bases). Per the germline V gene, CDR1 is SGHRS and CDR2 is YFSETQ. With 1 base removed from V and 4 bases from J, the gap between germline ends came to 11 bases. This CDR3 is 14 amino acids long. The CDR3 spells CASSLMDSITEAFF. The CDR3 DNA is TGCGCCAGCAGCTTGATGGACAGTATCACTGAAGCTTTCTTT.

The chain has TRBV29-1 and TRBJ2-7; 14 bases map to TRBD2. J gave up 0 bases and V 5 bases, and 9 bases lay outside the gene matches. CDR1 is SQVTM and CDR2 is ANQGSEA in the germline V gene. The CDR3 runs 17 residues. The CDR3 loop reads CSVLQGGTSGGSYEQYF. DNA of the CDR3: TGCAGCGTTTTACAGGGGGGGACTAGCGGGGGCTCCTACGAGCAGTACTTC.

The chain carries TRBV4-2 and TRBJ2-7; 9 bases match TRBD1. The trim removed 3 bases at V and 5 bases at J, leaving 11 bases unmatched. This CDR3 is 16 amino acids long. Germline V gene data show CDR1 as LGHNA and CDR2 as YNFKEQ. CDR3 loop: CASSHTPGTGIHEQYF. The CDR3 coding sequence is TGTGCCAGCAGCCACACACCCGGGACAGGGATCCACGAGCAGTACTTC.

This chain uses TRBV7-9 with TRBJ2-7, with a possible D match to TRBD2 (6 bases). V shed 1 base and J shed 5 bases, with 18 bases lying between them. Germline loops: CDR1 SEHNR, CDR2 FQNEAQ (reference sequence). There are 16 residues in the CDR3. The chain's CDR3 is CASSLGISRRGHEQYF. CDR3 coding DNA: TGTGCCAGCAGCTTAGGTATTTCGCGGAGGGGCCACGAGCAGTACTTC.

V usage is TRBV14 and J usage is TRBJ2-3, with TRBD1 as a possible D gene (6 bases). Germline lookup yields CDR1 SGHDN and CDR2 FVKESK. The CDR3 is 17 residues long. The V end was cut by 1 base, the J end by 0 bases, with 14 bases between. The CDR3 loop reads CASSQGRTETSTDTQYF. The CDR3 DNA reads TGTGCCAGCAGCCAAGGGAGGACAGAAACTAGCACAGATACGCAGTATTTT.

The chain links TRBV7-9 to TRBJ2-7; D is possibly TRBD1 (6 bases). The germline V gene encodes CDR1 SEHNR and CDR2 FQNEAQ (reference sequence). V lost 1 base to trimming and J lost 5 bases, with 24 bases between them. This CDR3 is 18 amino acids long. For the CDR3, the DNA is TGTGCCAGCAGCTTAGGACCTCTCTCGAGGGCAGGGGACCACGAGCAGTACTTC. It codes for CASSLGPLSRAGDHEQYF.

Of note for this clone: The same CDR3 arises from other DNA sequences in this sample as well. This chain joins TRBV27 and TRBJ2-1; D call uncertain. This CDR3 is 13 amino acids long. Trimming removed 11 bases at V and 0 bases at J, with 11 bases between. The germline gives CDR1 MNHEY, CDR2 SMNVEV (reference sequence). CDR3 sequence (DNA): TGTGCCTCCAGACGGAGCTCCTACAATGAGCAGTTCTTC. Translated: CASRRSSYNEQFF.

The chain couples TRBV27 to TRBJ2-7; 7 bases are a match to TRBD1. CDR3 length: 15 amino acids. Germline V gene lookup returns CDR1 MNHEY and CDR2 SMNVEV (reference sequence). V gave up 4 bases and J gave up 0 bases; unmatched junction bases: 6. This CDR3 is CASSSPRTGSYEQYF. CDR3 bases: TGTGCCAGCAGTTCCCCCCGGACAGGCTCCTACGAGCAGTACTTC.

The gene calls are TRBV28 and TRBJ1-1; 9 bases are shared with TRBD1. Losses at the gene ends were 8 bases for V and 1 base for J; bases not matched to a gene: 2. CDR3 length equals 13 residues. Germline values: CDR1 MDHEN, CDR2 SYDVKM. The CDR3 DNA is TGTGCCAGCCTGACAGGGGGGAACACTGAAGCTTTCTTT. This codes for CASLTGGNTEAFF.

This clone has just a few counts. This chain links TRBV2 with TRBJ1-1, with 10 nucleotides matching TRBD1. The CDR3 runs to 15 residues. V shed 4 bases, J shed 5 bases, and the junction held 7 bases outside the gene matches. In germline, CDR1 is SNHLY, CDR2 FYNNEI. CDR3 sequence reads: CASSGGQGRGTEAFF. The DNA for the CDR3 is TGTGCCAGCAGTGGGGGACAGGGGCGAGGGACTGAAGCTTTCTTT.

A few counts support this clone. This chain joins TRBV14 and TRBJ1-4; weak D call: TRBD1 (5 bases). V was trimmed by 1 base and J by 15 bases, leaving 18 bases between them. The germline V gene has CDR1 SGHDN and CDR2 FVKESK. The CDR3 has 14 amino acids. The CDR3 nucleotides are TGTGCCAGCAGCCAAGTTCCGGTCCCAGGGAGGGTGTTTTTT. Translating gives CASSQVPVPGRVFF.

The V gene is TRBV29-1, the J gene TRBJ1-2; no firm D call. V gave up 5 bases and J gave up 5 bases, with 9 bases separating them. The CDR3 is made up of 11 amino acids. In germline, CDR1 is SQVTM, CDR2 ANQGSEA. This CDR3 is CSVLTGYGYTF. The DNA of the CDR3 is TGCAGCGTTTTGACGGGTTATGGCTACACCTTC.

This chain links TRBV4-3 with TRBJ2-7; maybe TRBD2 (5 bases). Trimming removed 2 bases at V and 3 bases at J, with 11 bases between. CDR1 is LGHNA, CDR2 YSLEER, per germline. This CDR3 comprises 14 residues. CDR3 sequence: CASSQSGGGYEQYF. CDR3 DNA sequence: TGCGCCAGCAGCCAATCCGGAGGAGGCTACGAGCAGTACTTC.

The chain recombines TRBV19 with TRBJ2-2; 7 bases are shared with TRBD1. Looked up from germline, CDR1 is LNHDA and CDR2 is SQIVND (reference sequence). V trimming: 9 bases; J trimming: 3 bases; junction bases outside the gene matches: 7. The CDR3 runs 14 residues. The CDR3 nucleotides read TGTGCCAGCTCCCCCCAGGGGGACACCGGGGAGCTGTTTTTT. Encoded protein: CASSPQGDTGELFF.

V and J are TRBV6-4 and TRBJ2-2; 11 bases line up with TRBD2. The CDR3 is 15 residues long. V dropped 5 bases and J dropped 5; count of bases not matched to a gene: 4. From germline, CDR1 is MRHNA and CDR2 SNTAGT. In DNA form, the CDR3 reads TGTGCCAGCAGTTCACTAGCGGGAGTGACCGGGGAGCTGTTTTTT. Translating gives CASSSLAGVTGELFF.

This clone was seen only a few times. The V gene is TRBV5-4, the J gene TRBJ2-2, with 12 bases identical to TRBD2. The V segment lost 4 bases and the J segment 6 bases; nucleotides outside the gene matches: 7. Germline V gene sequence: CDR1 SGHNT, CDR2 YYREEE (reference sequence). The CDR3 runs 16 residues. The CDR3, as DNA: TGTGCCAGCAGCCCACTAGCGGGAGGTAAGGCCGGGGAGCTGTTTTTT. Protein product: CASSPLAGGKAGELFF.

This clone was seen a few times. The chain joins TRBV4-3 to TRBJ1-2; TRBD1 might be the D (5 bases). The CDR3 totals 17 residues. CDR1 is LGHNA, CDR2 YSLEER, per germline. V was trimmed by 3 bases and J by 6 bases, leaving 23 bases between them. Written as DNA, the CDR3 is TGCGCCAGCAGCCAGAGAGAGGGAGGGGAGGGACGAGATGGCTACACCTTC. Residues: CASSQREGGEGRDGYTF.

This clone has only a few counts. The CDR3 sequence: CASSTARRTGNTIYF. In DNA, the CDR3 is TGTGCCAGTAGCACCGCCCGGAGAACTGGAAACACCATATATTTT. The genes are TRBV19 and TRBJ1-3; D not certain. CDR3 length equals 15 residues. The V gene lost 6 bases and the J gene lost 2 bases, with 14 bases spanning the gap. CDR1 LNHDA and CDR2 SQIVND come from the germline V gene (reference sequence). The variable domain in full, with the rest retrieved from reference TRBV19 and TRBJ1-3, is DGGITQSPKYLFRKEGQNVTLSCEQNLNHDAMYWYRQDPGQGLRLIYYSQIVNDFQKGDIAEGYSVSREKKESFPLTVTSAQKNPTAFYLCASSTARRTGNTIYFGEGSWLTVV.

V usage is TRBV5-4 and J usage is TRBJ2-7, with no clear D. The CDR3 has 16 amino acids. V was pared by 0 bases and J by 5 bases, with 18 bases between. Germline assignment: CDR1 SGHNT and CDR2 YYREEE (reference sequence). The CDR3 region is CASSLVADGAMHEQYF. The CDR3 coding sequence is TGTGCCAGCAGCTTGGTTGCCGACGGAGCCATGCACGAGCAGTACTTC.

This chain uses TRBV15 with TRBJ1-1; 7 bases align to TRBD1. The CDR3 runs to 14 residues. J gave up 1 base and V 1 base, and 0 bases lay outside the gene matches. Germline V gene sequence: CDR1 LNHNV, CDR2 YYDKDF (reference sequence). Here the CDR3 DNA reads TGTGCCACCAGCAGAGGGACAGGGAACACTGAAGCTTTCTTT. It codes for CATSRGTGNTEAFF.

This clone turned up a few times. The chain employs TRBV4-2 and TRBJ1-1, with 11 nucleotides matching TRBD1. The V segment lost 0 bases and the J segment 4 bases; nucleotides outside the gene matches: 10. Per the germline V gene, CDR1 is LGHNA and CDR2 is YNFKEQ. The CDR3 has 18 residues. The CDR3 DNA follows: TGTGCCAGCAGCCAAGAAGATCGTAGGACAGGGGGCTTCACTGAAGCTTTCTTT. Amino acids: CASSQEDRRTGGFTEAFF.

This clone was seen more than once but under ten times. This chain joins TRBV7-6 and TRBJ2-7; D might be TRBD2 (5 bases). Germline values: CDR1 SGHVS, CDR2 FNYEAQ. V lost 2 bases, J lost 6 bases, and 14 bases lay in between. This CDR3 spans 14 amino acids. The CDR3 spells CASSLSPPAVEQYF. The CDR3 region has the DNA TGTGCCAGCAGCTTATCCCCTCCAGCGGTCGAGCAGTACTTC.

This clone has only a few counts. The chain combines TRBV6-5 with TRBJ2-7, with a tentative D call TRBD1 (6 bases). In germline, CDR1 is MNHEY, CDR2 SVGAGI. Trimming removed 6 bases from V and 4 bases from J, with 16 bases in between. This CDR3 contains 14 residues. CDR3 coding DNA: TGTGCCAGCAGCCGTACCGGGACACGTTACGAGCAGTACTTC. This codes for CASSRTGTRYEQYF.

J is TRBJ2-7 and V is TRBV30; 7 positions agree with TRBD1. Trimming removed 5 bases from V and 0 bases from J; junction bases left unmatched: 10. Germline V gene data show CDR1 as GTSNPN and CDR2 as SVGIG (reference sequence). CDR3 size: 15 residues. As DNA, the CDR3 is TGTGCCTGGGGGTCGGGACAGTCCCTCTCCTACGAGCAGTACTTC. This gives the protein CAWGSGQSLSYEQYF.